The clone carrying this T cell receptor (beta chain) has a count of ten or more. The source material, RNA transcripts, was used to amplify TCR beta CDR3 regions. HTBI primers were used for first-round RT-PCR of the TCR CDR3. TCRdb processed the multiplex PCR reads anew with MiXCR; each CDR3 protein has one entry. The top ten clones hold approximately 15% of a sample with over 450,000 distinct CDR3 sequences, roughly 15% of them seen once. This entry belongs to a study of T cells in Graves' hyperthyroidism and ophthalmopathy. Sequenced material: blood. The TCR originated in a young woman with Graves' ophthalmopathy.

In DNA form, the CDR3 reads TGTGCCAGCAGCTTGAGGTCGGACAGCGCCTACGAGCAGTACTTC. It codes for CASSLRSDSAYEQYF. V usage is TRBV6-2 or TRBV6-3 and J usage is TRBJ2-7; tentatively, D is TRBD1 (6 bases). V was trimmed by 6 bases and J by 2 bases, leaving 17 bases between them. Germline-derived CDR1 and CDR2 are MNHEY and SVGEGT. The CDR3 has 15 residues.